This T cell receptor beta chain emerged from a study of shared clonotypes between healthy human individuals. This clone was counted a few times. Its cognate antigen is unknown. It was at deep level that the assay was run. The data were produced by immunoSEQ multiplex PCR, yet TCRdb's version contains in-frame clones alone and is incomplete. The sample lists around 1.9 million clones, about 92% seen once, with more than 1.5% in the top ten. Notes on the study in general: Among non-shared clonotypes, generation probabilities were lower than among those shared by all four donors. On the whole, naive subsets had larger estimated richness than memory subsets had. The naive CD4 repertoires of several donors were compared, and around 5.1% of clonotypes were shared.

CD45RO-negative cells were positively selected for CCR7, leaving out terminally differentiated effector memory CD45RA+ cells. J was trimmed by 5 bases and V by 4 bases; bases with no gene match: 8. Germline V gives CDR1 SGDLS, CDR2 YYNGEE. This CDR3 spans 14 amino acids. Sequencing was performed on naive CD8+ T cells from PBMCs. The chain is built from TRBV9 and TRBJ1-1; 7 nucleotides agree with TRBD1. The clonotype was recovered from a man younger than 35 in good health. Some clones in this sample may be carry-over from other donors' samples. The CDR3 region has the DNA TGTGCCAGCAGCCCAACGTCAGGGGGAACTGAAGCTTTCTTT. Its translation is CASSPTSGGTEAFF.